This T cell receptor beta chain was documented in a study of molecular identifiers for immune sequencing clone quantification. Findings of the study overall: With a barcode shared among identical TCR molecules, highly expanded clone sizes could be underestimated. Over 97% of CMV-specific effector molecules, but under 1% of naive ones, were in clones above 20 copies.

About this clonotype itself: Its antigen is not identified. Since a much larger clone is just one base distant, this may be a read error.

Naive CD8 T cells were sorted as CD8+CD4-CCR7+CD45RA+. Preparation of the bulk TCR libraries relied on previously described methods and listed TCR primers. TCRdb recomputed calls from the PCR reads with MiXCR, one row per CDR3 protein. The table has about 12,000 distinct CDR3 sequences, around a sixth seen once. The CDR3 covers 20 residues. Germline CDR1 WNHNN, CDR2 SYGVQD (reference sequence). The chain combines TRBV10-1 with TRBJ2-6; D is perhaps TRBD1 (5 bases). The receptor was derived from a human donor in good health. Some libraries in this study had Jurkat cell RNA spiked in. Specimen: naive CD8+ T cells from blood, with Jurkat cell RNA spiked in. The sample's subset: FACS-sorted CD8+CD4-CCR7+CD45RA+ naive T cells. The CDR3: CAGSESGHPRHVSGANVLTF. The CDR3 DNA follows: TGCGCCGGCAGTGAGTCAGGACACCCTAGGCATGTTTCTGGGGCCAACGTCCTGACTTTC.